This T cell receptor beta chain emerged from a study of T cells in Graves' hyperthyroidism and ophthalmopathy. The CDR3 regions of TCR beta were amplified from RNA transcripts. Researchers ran a first-round RT-PCR on the TCR CDR3 using the HTBI primer set. TCRdb called the multiplex PCR reads again in MiXCR, with one record for every CDR3 protein. The sample yields about 50,000 distinct CDR3 sequences, approximately 49% seen once. This CDR3 is built from 14 residues. Per germline, CDR1 MNHEY and CDR2 SMNVEV (reference sequence). Trimming removed 4 bases from V and 3 bases from J, with 13 bases in between. On this clonotype: Its antigen is currently unknown.

Every diagnosis used clinical symptoms, serum thyroxine and TRAb, thyroid ultrasound and orbital computed tomography. The study's findings and limits: The majority of expanded thyroid clonotypes above 0.001 also appeared in blood. The model forecast ophthalmopathy, anticipating it by a median approximately 7 months before onset. Ophthalmopathy could be told apart from stable hyperthyroidism with a 13 V-J model.

The chain carries TRBV27 and TRBJ2-7; possible D gene TRBD1, 6 bases. This sequence originates from a woman between 45 and 60 years old with Graves' hyperthyroidism. Input material: peripheral blood or thyroid tissue (not recorded which). In DNA form, the CDR3 reads TGTGCCAGCAGTTCGGGACACATTAGCTACGAGCAGTACTTC. Its protein is CASSSGHISYEQYF.